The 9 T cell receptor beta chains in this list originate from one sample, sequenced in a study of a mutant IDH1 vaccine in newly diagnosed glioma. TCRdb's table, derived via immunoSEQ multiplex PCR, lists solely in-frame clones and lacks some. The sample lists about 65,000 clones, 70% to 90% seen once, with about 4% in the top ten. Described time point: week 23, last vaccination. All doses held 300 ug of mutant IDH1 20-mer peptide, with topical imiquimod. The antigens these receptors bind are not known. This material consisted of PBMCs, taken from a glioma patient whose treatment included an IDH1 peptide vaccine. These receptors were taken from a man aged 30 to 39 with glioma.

This CDR3 is CASSLEGRGYEQYF. DNA of the CDR3: TGCGCCAGCAGCTTGGAGGGGAGAGGCTACGAGCAGTACTTC. The rearrangement uses TRBV5-1 and TRBJ2-7; D assignment may be TRBD1 or TRBD2 (5 bases each). CDR1 and CDR2 (germline): SGHRS, YFSETQ. The CDR3 is 14 residues long. Trimming shortened V by 0 bases and J by 3 bases, and 10 bases separated the two germline ends. The full variable domain, its missing parts supplied by reference TRBV5-1 and TRBJ2-7, is KAGVTQTPRYLIKTRGQQVTLSCSPISGHRSVSWYQQTPGQGLQFLFEYFSETQRNKGNFPGRFSGRQFSNSRSEMNVSTLELGDSALYLCASSLEGRGYEQYFGPGTRLTVT.

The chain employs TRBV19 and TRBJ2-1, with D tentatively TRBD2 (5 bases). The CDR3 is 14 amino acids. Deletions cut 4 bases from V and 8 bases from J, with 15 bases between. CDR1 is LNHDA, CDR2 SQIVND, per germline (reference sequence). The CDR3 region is CASSRRFLGDEQFF. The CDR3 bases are TGTGCCAGTAGTAGGAGGTTTCTTGGGGATGAGCAGTTCTTC.

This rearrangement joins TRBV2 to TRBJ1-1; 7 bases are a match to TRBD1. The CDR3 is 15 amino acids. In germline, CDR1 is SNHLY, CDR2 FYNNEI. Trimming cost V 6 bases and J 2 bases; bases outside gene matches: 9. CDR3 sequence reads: CASRPRGQPNTEAFF. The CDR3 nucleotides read TGTGCCAGCAGACCAAGGGGACAGCCAAACACTGAAGCTTTCTTT.

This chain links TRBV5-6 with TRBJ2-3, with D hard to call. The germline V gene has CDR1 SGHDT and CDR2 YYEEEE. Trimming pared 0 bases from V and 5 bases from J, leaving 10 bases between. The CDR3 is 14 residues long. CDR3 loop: CASSLAFPRDTQYF. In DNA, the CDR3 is TGTGCCAGCAGCTTGGCCTTTCCGCGAGATACGCAGTATTTT.

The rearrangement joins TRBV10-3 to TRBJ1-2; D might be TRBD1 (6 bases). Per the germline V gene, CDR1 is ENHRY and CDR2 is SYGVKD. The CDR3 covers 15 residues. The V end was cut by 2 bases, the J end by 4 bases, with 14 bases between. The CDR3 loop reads CAISEVGGFGYGYTF. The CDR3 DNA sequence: TGTGCCATCAGTGAGGTGGGGGGCTTCGGCTATGGCTACACCTTC.

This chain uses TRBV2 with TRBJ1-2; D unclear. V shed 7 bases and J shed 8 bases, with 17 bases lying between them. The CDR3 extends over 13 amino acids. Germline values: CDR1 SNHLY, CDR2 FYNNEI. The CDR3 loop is CASTTTPIRGYTF. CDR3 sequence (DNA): TGTGCCAGCACCACGACCCCGATCCGCGGCTACACCTTC.

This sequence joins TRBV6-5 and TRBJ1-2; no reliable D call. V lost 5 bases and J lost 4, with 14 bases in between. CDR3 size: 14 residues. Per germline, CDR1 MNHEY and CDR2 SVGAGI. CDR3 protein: CASSGLAGRYGYTF. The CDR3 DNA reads TGTGCCAGCAGTGGCCTGGCAGGTCGCTATGGCTACACCTTC.

The CDR3 loop reads CASSLGGQGEKLFF. CDR3 nucleotide sequence: TGTGCCAGCAGCTTGGGGGGGCAGGGTGAAAAACTGTTTTTT. The chain is built from TRBV5-4 and TRBJ1-4, with D possibly being TRBD1 (6 bases). CDR1 and CDR2 from the germline V gene are SGHNT and YYREEE (reference sequence). The CDR3 length is 14 residues. V was pared by 0 bases and J by 7 bases, with 10 bases between.

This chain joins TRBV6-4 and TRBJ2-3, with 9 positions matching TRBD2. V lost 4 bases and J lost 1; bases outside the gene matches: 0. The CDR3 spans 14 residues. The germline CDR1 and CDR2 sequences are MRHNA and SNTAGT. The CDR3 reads CASSASGGTDTQYF. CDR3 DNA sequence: TGTGCCAGCAGTGCTAGCGGGGGCACAGATACGCAGTATTTT.